This TCR beta chain was recorded in a study of regulatory T cells in long-lasting Graves disease. The authors built TCR beta libraries using iRepertoire HTBI primers and Arm-PCR of CDR3 regions. TCRdb called the multiplex PCR reads again in MiXCR, with one record for every CDR3 protein. Here the sample spans about 220,000 distinct CDR3 sequences, approximately 19% being singletons. The table lists this clonotype with many counts. The antigen remains undetermined. Between the trimmed V and J ends, which lost 1 base and 4 bases, there was a span of 13 bases. The CDR3 is 15 residues long. Indicated time point: newly diagnosed GD, antithyroid drugs for less than 3 months. PBMC RNA served as the TCR library source. Whole-study results and caveats: Lower TCR diversity characterized persistent Graves' patients relative to newly diagnosed patients.

These data were also filed under a second study, of T cells in Graves' hyperthyroidism and ophthalmopathy. That report adds: An absence of ophthalmopathy progression within 18 months meant stable Graves' hyperthyroidism. Patients aged 18 to 65 had newly diagnosed hyperthyroidism that had lasted under 2 months.

This chain joins TRBV12-3 or TRBV12-4 and TRBJ1-2; a weak D match, TRBD1 (6 bases). Sequences were derived from peripheral blood mononuclear cells (PBMCs), sampled at new diagnosis, from a patient treated with antithyroid drugs. This sequence was found in a woman aged 30 to 39 with Graves disease. In nucleotides, the CDR3 is TGTGCCAGCAGTTTAGTAGGCAGGGGCGCCTATGGCTACACCTTC. Translating gives CASSLVGRGAYGYTF.